Below are 26 T cell receptor beta chains sequenced from a single sample in a study of breast tumors, draining lymph nodes, adjacent tissues. The lymph nodes were axillary draining lymph nodes from breast cancer patients. TCRdb processed the multiplex PCR reads anew with MiXCR; each CDR3 protein has one entry. In the table there are approximately 230,000 distinct CDR3 sequences, nearly 35% of which are singletons. The specimen sequenced was axillary lymph node tissue. These receptor sequences come from a female donor with breast cancer. Some clones in this sample may be carry-over from other donors' samples.

The CDR3 DNA reads as TGTGCCAGCAGTTTCTCCTCCCTCGAGCAGTACTTC. It translates to CASSFSSLEQYF. The J gene is TRBJ2-7, the V gene TRBV28; no reliable D call. The V end was cut by 3 bases, the J end by 6 bases, with 9 bases between. This CDR3 has 12 amino acids. Germline assignment: CDR1 MDHEN and CDR2 SYDVKM. Variable domain in full (rest from reference TRBV28 and TRBJ2-7): DVKVTQSSRYLVKRTGEKVFLECVQDMDHENMFWYRQDPGLGLRLIYFSYDVKMKEKGDIPEGYSVSREKKERFSLILESASTNQTSMYLCASSFSSLEQYFGPGTRLTVT.

This clonotype was counted a few times. The V gene is TRBV19, the J gene TRBJ2-4, with 9 bases lining up with TRBD2. Germline CDR1 and CDR2: LNHDA and SQIVND (reference sequence). The CDR3 loop spans 15 amino acids. V was clipped by 5 bases and J by 6 bases; unmatched bases: 8. The CDR3 sequence: CASSLLGAGGNIQYF. CDR3 nucleotide sequence: TGTGCCAGTAGTTTGCTAGGAGCGGGAGGAAACATTCAGTACTTC.

This clonotype was counted many times. The chain uses TRBV6-6 and TRBJ2-3; D gene uncertain. CDR1 is MNHNY, CDR2 SVGAGI, per germline (reference sequence). The V and J ends lost 0 bases and 2 bases respectively, with 9 bases between them. The CDR3 runs 15 residues. CDR3 sequence (DNA): TGTGCCAGCAGTTACTCGGTGGAGTTCACAGATACGCAGTATTTT. Translated, it gives CASSYSVEFTDTQYF.

With respect to this clonotype: A single base separates this from a much larger clone, so it may be a read error. The conserved phenylalanine or tryptophan normally closing the CDR3 is absent here, so this likely arose from a read error. CDR3 sequence (DNA): TGTGCCAGCAGCTCAGTTGGACTAGCGGGGGAAGAGACCCAGTACCTC. Amino acid sequence: CASSSVGLAGEETQYL. This sequence joins TRBV7-2 and TRBJ2-5; 13 bases map to TRBD2. Germline loops: CDR1 SGHTA, CDR2 FQGNSA. This CDR3 region has 16 residues. J was trimmed by 3 bases and V by 4 bases; bases with no gene match: 5.

This clonotype was recorded many times. The V gene is TRBV7-8, the J gene TRBJ1-5; D unresolved. The CDR3 contains 14 residues. V lost 2 bases, J lost 6 bases, and 11 bases lay in between. From germline, CDR1 is SGHVS and CDR2 FQNEAQ. This chain's CDR3 is CASSLRAGRQPQHF. The CDR3 DNA reads TGTGCCAGCAGCTTACGGGCAGGTCGTCAGCCCCAGCATTTT.

This clonotype was detected a few times. CDR3 sequence: CASRGLAGPGETQYF. CDR3 DNA: TGCGCCAGCAGGGGTCTAGCGGGACCGGGGGAGACCCAGTACTTC. The chain uses TRBV5-1 and TRBJ2-5, with TRBD2 identical over 9 bases. The CDR3 extends over 15 amino acids. Germline trimming cut 5 bases from V and 5 bases from J; bases unmatched to any gene: 10. Per the germline V gene, CDR1 is SGHRS and CDR2 is YFSETQ.

This clonotype appeared many times. The chain joins TRBV5-1 to TRBJ2-2, with 7 bases lining up with TRBD2. The ends lost 7 bases at V and 2 bases at J; junction bases unmatched: 8. This CDR3 is built from 15 residues. Per the germline V gene, CDR1 is SGHRS and CDR2 is YFSETQ. Written as DNA, the CDR3 is TGCGCCAGCCAAAGCGGCGGGAGAAACACCGGGGAGCTGTTTTTT. As protein: CASQSGGRNTGELFF.

Points on this clonotype: A much larger clone differs from this one at a single base, so this may be a read error. V and J are TRBV12-3 or TRBV12-4 and TRBJ1-2, with D hard to call. The V end was cut by 6 bases, the J end by 4 bases, with 9 bases between. The CDR3 is 12 residues long. CDR3 bases: TGTGCCAGCAGACACGGCTCCTATGGCTACACCTTC. This translates into CASRHGSYGYTF.

This clonotype was counted many times. The junction departs from the called germline gene at one end, perhaps through a read error. The chain uses TRBV4-3 and TRBJ1-2; maybe TRBD1 (6 bases). CDR3 size: 15 residues. Germline V lookup: CDR1 LGHNA, CDR2 YSLEER. CDR3 sequence reads: CASSKDGGQDYGYTF. The CDR3 bases are TGCGCCAGCAGCAAAGACGGGGGGCAGGACTATGGCTACACCTTC.

The V gene is TRBV11-2, the J gene TRBJ2-6; no firm D call. The V and J ends lost 4 bases and 3 bases respectively, with 16 bases between them. The germline gives CDR1 SGHAT, CDR2 FQNNGV. The CDR3 runs to 17 residues. CDR3 DNA: TGTGCCAGCAGCTCCCGGAATACTCAACTTGGGGCCAACGTCCTGACTTTC. Translation gives CASSSRNTQLGANVLTF. The complete variable domain, with remaining parts taken from reference TRBV11-2 and TRBJ2-6, reads EAGVAQSPRYKIIEKRQSVAFWCNPISGHATLYWYQQILGQGPKLLIQFQNNGVVDDSQLPKDRFSAERLKGVDSTLKIQPAKLEDSAVYLCASSSRNTQLGANVLTFGAGSRLTVL.

Notes on this clonotype: A much larger clone lies a single base off, so this may be a read error. The CDR3 carries no conserved terminal phenylalanine or tryptophan, so it likely arises from a read error. The CDR3: CASSSQRESDEQFL. The CDR3 DNA reads TGTGCTAGCAGCTCTCAGCGGGAGTCCGATGAGCAGTTCCTC. The chain uses TRBV7-7 and TRBJ2-1; 8 nucleotides agree with TRBD2. The CDR3 has 14 residues. From germline, CDR1 is SSHAT and CDR2 FNYEAQ (reference sequence).

This clonotype was seen repeatedly, ten times or more. V is TRBV7-8 and J is TRBJ1-2; no definite D call. V was cut by 5 bases and J by 6 bases, with 16 bases left in between. The CDR3 consists of 14 residues. Germline V CDR1 and CDR2: SGHVS, FQNEAQ. Here the CDR3 DNA reads TGTGCCAGCAGCCCCAGAACGTTACTAGATGGCTACACCTTC. Residues: CASSPRTLLDGYTF.

To note about this clonotype: One base away lies a much larger clone, so this may be a sequencing read error. The chain recombines TRBV9 with TRBJ2-3, with 11 bases identical to TRBD2. Germline-derived CDR1 and CDR2 are SGDLS and YYNGEE. This CDR3 has 15 residues. The CDR3 nucleotides read TGTGCCAGCAGCGCTAGCGGGAGGTACGAAGATACGCCGTATTTT. As protein: CASSASGRYEDTPYF.

The V and J genes are TRBV20-1 and TRBJ1-1; D is perhaps TRBD1 (5 bases). Trimming removed 0 bases from V and 1 base from J, with 12 bases in between. CDR3 length equals 15 residues. Germline CDR1 is DFQATT and CDR2 is SNEGSKA (reference sequence). CDR3 sequence (DNA): TGCAGTGCTAGAGATGTGGGGCGGGGGAACACTGAAGCTTTCTTT. It yields the protein CSARDVGRGNTEAFF.

This clonotype appeared many times. One base away lies a much larger clone, so this may be a sequencing read error. The chain couples TRBV20-1 to TRBJ1-2; TRBD1 aligns across 8 bases. Germline CDR1 is DFQATT and CDR2 is SNEGSKA (reference sequence). The CDR3 is 12 amino acids. The CDR3 DNA reads as TGCAGTGCTGAGGACAGGGCTAGTGGCTCCACCTTC. Its translation: CSAEDRASGSTF.

As to this clonotype: No DNA is shown, since the ends of the CDR3 on it are uncertain; the CDR3 is the one TCRdb lists. The V gene is TRBV5-8, the J gene TRBJ1-5. With termini counted, the CDR3 has 18 amino acids. Germline V gene data show CDR1 as SGHTS and CDR2 as YDEGEE. The CDR3 protein is CASSLRTSGDGMATPSHF.

Concerning this clonotype: A much larger clone lies one base from this, so it may be a read error. The rearrangement links TRBV12-3 or TRBV12-4 to TRBJ2-1; a possible D gene is TRBD1 (6 bases). CDR3 size: 14 residues. The V gene lost 7 bases and the J gene lost 2 bases, with 12 bases spanning the gap. This CDR3 reads CASKITGPYNEQFF. CDR3 sequence (DNA): TGTGCCAGCAAGATCACAGGGCCCTACAATGAGCAGTTCTTC.

This clonotype was seen at least ten times. The CDR3 sequence is CASSPRFGGEQYF. In DNA, the CDR3 is TGTGCCAGCAGCCCCCGGTTTGGCGGGGAGCAGTACTTC. This chain connects TRBV11-2 to TRBJ2-7; D is possibly TRBD2 (5 bases). V lost 5 bases and J lost 7, with 15 bases in between. The CDR3 is 13 amino acids. In germline, CDR1 is SGHAT, CDR2 FQNNGV.

This clonotype was seen many times. In nucleotides, the CDR3 is TGTGCCAGCAGTAAGACAGGGGAGGCATCCTATGAGCAGTTCTTC. Translation gives CASSKTGEASYEQFF. The chain recombines TRBV7-8 with TRBJ2-1; TRBD1 matches at 8 bases. J gave up 8 bases and V 6 bases, and 12 bases lay outside the gene matches. This CDR3 comprises 15 residues. The germline CDR1 and CDR2 sequences are SGHVS and FQNEAQ.

Concerning this clonotype: Since a much larger clone is just one base distant, this may be a read error. The J gene is TRBJ2-5, the V gene TRBV6-1, with TRBD2 matching over 8 bases. The V gene's germline CDR1 is MNHNS and CDR2 SASEGT. There are 18 residues in the CDR3. CDR3 region: CASSQAQIGLAGLKTQYF. DNA for the CDR3: TGTGCCAGCAGTCAAGCTCAGATCGGGCTAGCGGGTTTGAAGACCCAGTACTTC.

About this clonotype itself: A read error is possible here, since a much larger clone lies one base away. The chain recombines TRBV7-3 with TRBJ2-7; D unclear. Trimming shortened V by 2 bases and J by 7 bases, and 18 bases separated the two germline ends. The CDR3 contains 15 residues. Per the germline V gene, CDR1 is SGHTA and CDR2 is FQGTGA. This CDR3 is CASSLLAAQNNEQYF. CDR3 in DNA: TGTGCCAGCAGCTTACTCGCGGCCCAGAACAATGAGCAGTACTTC.

This chain connects TRBV9 to TRBJ1-6, with TRBD1 matching over 9 bases. CDR1 and CDR2 (germline): SGDLS, YYNGEE. V was pared by 3 bases and J by 7 bases, with 8 bases of the junction left unmatched. This CDR3 is built from 16 residues. CDR3 in amino acids: CASSELQGAENSPLHF. The DNA for the CDR3 is TGTGCCAGCAGCGAGTTACAGGGGGCTGAAAATTCACCCCTCCACTTT.

Worth noting for this clonotype: A much larger clone differs from this one at a single base, so this may be a read error. The J gene is TRBJ2-7, the V gene TRBV5-1; D is ambiguous. Germline V gene sequence: CDR1 SGHRS, CDR2 YFSETQ. This CDR3 has 13 residues. This CDR3 is CASSLDGTYDQYF. Written as DNA, the CDR3 is TGCGCCAGCAGCTTGGACGGAACCTACGACCAGTACTTC.

The table lists this clonotype with many counts. The V and J genes are TRBV7-3 and TRBJ2-1; D uncertain. The CDR3 loop spans 14 amino acids. Trimming pared 2 bases from V and 9 bases from J, leaving 14 bases between. Germline loops: CDR1 SGHTA, CDR2 FQGTGA. The CDR3 region has the DNA TGTGCCAGCAGCTTAGTTTCTAGGGAATCTGAGCAGTTCTTC. Translating it yields CASSLVSRESEQFF.

The table lists this clonotype with many counts. J is TRBJ2-3 and V is TRBV7-9; D gene ambiguous. Trimming removed 5 bases at V and 0 bases at J, with 12 bases between. Germline V gene lookup returns CDR1 SEHNR and CDR2 FQNEAQ (reference sequence). CDR3 length: 15 amino acids. The CDR3 DNA is TGTGCCAGCAGCCTAGGTGTAACTAGCACAGATACGCAGTATTTT. Its translation: CASSLGVTSTDTQYF.

The table lists this clonotype with many counts. In DNA form, the CDR3 reads TGTGCCAGCTGGACAGGTTTTTGGATCAATGAGCAGTTCTTC. This gives the protein CASWTGFWINEQFF. The rearrangement links TRBV2 to TRBJ2-1, with TRBD1 matching 7 bases. The CDR3 spans 14 residues. CDR1 is SNHLY and CDR2 is FYNNEI in the germline V gene. Unmatched junction bases numbered 10, after V lost 8 bases and J lost 6 bases. The variable domain in full, completed from reference TRBV2 and TRBJ2-1, reads EPEVTQTPSHQVTQMGQEVILRCVPISNHLYFYWYRQILGQKVEFLVSFYNNEISEKSEIFDDQFSVERPDGSNFTLKIRSTKLEDSAMYFCASWTGFWINEQFFGPGTRLTVL.